Reported below is one TCR beta chain. The antigen is not known. The germline V gene encodes CDR1 MNHEY and CDR2 SVGEGT. CDR3 length: 14 amino acids. Trimming took 2 bases from V and 9 from J; bases not matched to a gene: 8. These data originate in a study of T-cell reconstitution after alpha-beta-depleted transplantation in children. Study-wide findings and caveats: Several hundred rapidly expanded clones from non-depleted graft cells reportedly supplied alpha-beta T cells about two months post-transplant. At one year after transplant, newly produced T cells mostly accounted for T-cell counts and diversity.

TCRbeta library preparation incorporated unique molecular identifiers. TCRdb re-called the PCR reads through MiXCR, storing one row per CDR3 protein. The sample has a few hundred thousand distinct CDR3 sequences, about 23% seen once; the top ten hold roughly 2.6%. The chain employs TRBV6-2 or TRBV6-3 and TRBJ2-5; 8 bases are a match to TRBD2. This TCR was sampled from a girl aged 2 to 10 with Fanconi anemia, due to receive a stem cell transplant. Sequencing used PBMCs, obtained before TCRalphabeta/CD19-depleted stem cell transplant. CDR3 sequence reads: CASSYTSGGGAQYF. The CDR3 nucleotides are TGTGCCAGCAGTTACACTAGCGGTGGAGGGGCCCAGTACTTC.